Shown below are 10 T cell receptor beta chains from a single sample sequenced in a study of T and B cells in COVID-19 patients. BIOMED2 TRB-A/B primer pools were used in multiplex TRB PCR. From the multiplex PCR reads, TCRdb called clonotypes with MiXCR, one entry per CDR3 protein. The sample holds fewer than 9,500 distinct CDR3 sequences, approximately 33% seen once. From blood, 250-500 ng of genomic DNA served as TRB template. Material for sequencing was blood. The receptors come from a human donor who had recovered from COVID-19.

This clonotype is labeled medium-sized. V gene TRBV6-4 combines with J gene TRBJ2-2; 8 bases fit TRBD1. The V gene's germline CDR1 is MRHNA and CDR2 SNTAGT. V lost 5 bases and J lost 3; bases outside the gene matches: 2. CDR3 length: 14 amino acids. The DNA of the CDR3 is TGTGCCAGCAGTCAGGGGGCCCACACCGGGGAGCTGTTTTTT. Encoded protein: CASSQGAHTGELFF.

This sequence joins TRBV27 and TRBJ1-6; D gene unclear. The CDR3 extends over 15 amino acids. The V and J ends lost 4 bases and 4 bases respectively, with 11 bases between them. Germline V gives CDR1 MNHEY, CDR2 SMNVEV (reference sequence). The CDR3 nucleotides read TGTGCCAGCAGTTATTCCCAGCAGTATAATTCACCCCTCCACTTT. Protein product: CASSYSQQYNSPLHF.

V and J are TRBV19 and TRBJ2-7; D remains unclear. V was shortened by 9 bases and J by 2 bases, with 20 bases between the two germline ends. Per the germline V gene, CDR1 is LNHDA and CDR2 is SQIVND (reference sequence). The CDR3 extends over 15 amino acids. The CDR3 spells CASSPLAAQAYEQYF. The DNA of the CDR3 is TGTGCCAGCAGCCCCCTTGCGGCCCAAGCCTACGAGCAGTACTTC. The full variable domain, its missing parts supplied by reference TRBV19 and TRBJ2-7, is DGGITQSPKYLFRKEGQNVTLSCEQNLNHDAMYWYRQDPGQGLRLIYYSQIVNDFQKGDIAEGYSVSREKKESFPLTVTSAQKNPTAFYLCASSPLAAQAYEQYFGPGTRLTVT.

This chain links TRBV6-6 with TRBJ2-7; D possibly corresponds to TRBD1 (6 bases). The germline V gene has CDR1 MNHNY and CDR2 SVGAGI (reference sequence). V gave up 5 bases and J gave up 0 bases, with 11 bases separating them. The CDR3 is 14 amino acids. The CDR3: CASSRQANSYEQYF. The CDR3 DNA is TGTGCCAGCAGTAGACAGGCTAACTCCTACGAGCAGTACTTC.

The rearrangement joins TRBV7-4 to TRBJ1-5; D is unclear. This CDR3 is 15 amino acids long. V shed 4 bases and J shed 4 bases, with 14 bases lying between them. Germline lookup yields CDR1 SGHVT and CDR2 SQSDAQ. The CDR3 bases are TGTGCCAGCAGCTCCCCGCAGGCCGGGAATCAGCCCCAGCATTTT. Translation gives CASSSPQAGNQPQHF.

This clonotype ranks as medium-sized. The V and J genes are TRBV10-3 and TRBJ2-3; no reliable D call. The CDR3 consists of 16 residues. Germline CDR1 is ENHRY and CDR2 is SYGVKD. V was shortened by 0 bases and J by 2 bases, with 12 bases between the two germline ends. The CDR3 loop is CAISESGDRYTDTQYF. DNA for the CDR3: TGTGCCATCAGTGAGTCTGGGGATCGCTACACAGATACGCAGTATTTT.

CDR3 residues: CASSLASGGPREQFF. The CDR3 DNA sequence: TGCGCCAGCAGCTTGGCCAGCGGGGGGCCTCGTGAGCAGTTCTTC. The rearrangement joins TRBV5-1 to TRBJ2-1, with 9 bases that match TRBD2. The V segment lost 0 bases and the J segment 9 bases; nucleotides outside the gene matches: 7. The CDR3 has 15 residues. Looked up from germline, CDR1 is SGHRS and CDR2 is YFSETQ.

Of note for this clonotype: Mismatch with germline at one junction end may stem from a read error. The chain combines TRBV5-1 with TRBJ1-5; D possibly corresponds to TRBD1 (5 bases). This CDR3 contains 14 residues. CDR1 SGHRS and CDR2 YFSETQ come from the germline V gene. The CDR3 reads CASSFGGGGQPQHF. DNA of the CDR3: TGTGCCAGCAGCTTTGGGGGTGGGGGACAGCCCCAGCATTTT.

The chain has TRBV14 and TRBJ1-6, with D uncertain. Germline CDR1 is SGHDN and CDR2 is FVKESK. The V end was cut by 4 bases, the J end by 5 bases, with 9 bases between. This CDR3 region has 14 residues. The CDR3: CASSLAVNNSPLHF. For the CDR3, the DNA is TGTGCCAGCAGCCTGGCAGTGAATAATTCACCCCTCCACTTT. The full variable domain, in which reference TRBV14 and TRBJ1-6 provide the parts outside the CDR3, is EAGVTQFPSHSVIEKGQTVTLRCDPISGHDNLYWYRRVMGKEIKFLLHFVKESKQDESGMPNNRFLAERTGGTYSTLKVQPAELEDSGVYFCASSLAVNNSPLHFGNGTRLTVT.

This clonotype is termed medium-sized. The chain couples TRBV19 to TRBJ2-3; the D gene is possibly TRBD2 (6 bases). Germline V CDR1 and CDR2: LNHDA, SQIVND (reference sequence). Deletions cut 4 bases from V and 6 bases from J, with 17 bases between. The CDR3 is 15 residues long. The CDR3 protein is CASSKSRDSRDTQYF. CDR3 nucleotides: TGTGCCAGTAGTAAGAGCCGGGACTCCCGGGATACGCAGTATTTT.